The rows below give T cell receptor beta chains drawn from one sample of a study of shared clonotypes between healthy human individuals. The assay was immunoSEQ multiplex PCR, and TCRdb's table has in-frame clones only and misses some. The sample lists roughly 1,100,000 clones; roughly 70% were seen once. The sequenced material came from memory CD4+ T cells sorted from blood. These TCRs come from a man younger than 35 in good health. CDR3s include the opening cysteine and the closing phenylalanine or tryptophan. A D gene is named only where the DNA matches it firmly.

j_call	v_call	d_call	cdr3_aa	cdr3_nt
TRBJ1-1	TRBV4-3	TRBD1	CASSQGRTGWMNTEAFF	TGCGCCAGCAGCCAAGGGAGGACAGGGTGGATGAACACTGAAGCTTTCTTT
TRBJ1-1	TRBV6-1	NA	CASSEAGGPEAFF	TGTGCCAGCAGTGAAGCGGGGGGACCTGAAGCTTTCTTT
TRBJ2-3	TRBV6-5	NA	CASSYSGGGLGTQYF	TGTGCCAGCAGTTACTCAGGGGGGGGCCTTGGTACGCAGTATTTT
TRBJ2-5	TRBV7-2	NA	CASSLVLSSGTQYF	TGTGCCAGCAGCTTAGTGCTCTCCTCGGGGACCCAGTACTTC
TRBJ2-7	TRBV18	NA	CASFRDITYEQYF	TGTGCCAGCTTCCGGGACATTACCTACGAGCAGTACTTC
TRBJ2-7	TRBV7-3	TRBD1	CASSPEQGAYEQYF	TGTGCCAGCAGCCCCGAACAGGGGGCATACGAGCAGTACTTC
TRBJ2-4	TRBV6-1	NA	CASSGGGAKNIQYF	TGTGCCAGCAGTGGAGGGGGAGCCAAAAACATTCAGTACTTC
TRBJ1-2	TRBV7-2	NA	CASSTDTGDGYTF	TGTGCCAGCAGCACCGACACGGGGGATGGCTACACCTTC
TRBJ1-6	TRBV5-1	TRBD1	CASSSTGGQNSPLHF	TGCGCCAGCAGCAGCACAGGGGGCCAGAATTCACCCCTCCACTTT
TRBJ1-2	TRBV6-1	NA	CASSETGSNYGYTF	TGTGCCAGCAGTGAAACAGGGAGTAACTATGGCTACACCTTC
TRBJ2-3	TRBV7-6	TRBD2	CASSLAGGPSVTQYF	TGTGCCAGCAGCCTAGCGGGGGGCCCCTCCGTTACGCAGTATTTT
TRBJ1-1	TRBV28	NA	CASSLSDRLYTEAFF	TGTGCCAGCAGTCTATCTGACCGACTGTACACTGAAGCTTTCTTT
TRBJ2-5	TRBV9	TRBD2	CASSAGTSKETQYF	TGTGCCAGCAGCGCCGGGACTAGCAAAGAGACCCAGTACTTC
TRBJ2-2	TRBV7-2	TRBD2	CASTLATSTGELFF	TGTGCCAGCACACTAGCGACGAGCACCGGGGAGCTGTTTTTT
TRBJ1-2	TRBV5-6	TRBD1	CASSKGDRGHNYGYTF	TGTGCCAGCAGCAAAGGGGACAGGGGACATAACTATGGCTACACCTTC
TRBJ2-5	TRBV5-1	NA	CASSLSGASRETQYF	TGCGCCAGCAGCTTGAGTGGGGCTAGCCGGGAGACCCAGTACTTC
TRBJ1-1	TRBV7-2	NA	CASSLAPTVGRAEAFF	TGTGCCAGCAGCTTAGCGCCGACAGTAGGTCGCGCTGAAGCTTTCTTT
TRBJ1-2	TRBV11-2	NA	CASSPDLYGYTF	TGTGCCAGCAGCCCGGACCTCTATGGCTACACCTTC